This entry lists 17 T cell receptor beta chains sequenced from one sample in a study of identical twins. TCRdb re-derived calls from the 5' RACE reads in MiXCR, one entry per CDR3 protein. The table lists under 250,000 distinct CDR3 sequences, 6.5% to 8.5% of them singletons. Another study also made use of these data, one on yellow fever vaccine responses in identical twins.

The sample was memory (CD45RO+) T cells sorted from blood. Receptors were obtained from a woman younger than 35 in good health.

In its sample, this clonotype was seen a few times. The chain carries TRBV11-1 and TRBJ2-7, with TRBD2 identical over 7 bases. Germline CDR1 reads SGHAT; CDR2 reads FQDESV (reference sequence). The V segment lost 1 base and the J segment 0 bases; nucleotides outside the gene matches: 9. This CDR3 region has 17 residues. The CDR3 spells CASSLVDGRSSSYEQYF. The CDR3, as DNA: TGTGCCAGCAGCTTAGTTGACGGGAGGTCCTCCTCCTACGAGCAGTACTTC.

The chain has TRBV10-3 and TRBJ2-1; D gene uncertain. Trimming took off 6 bases at V and 0 bases at J, with 0 bases between the two ends. CDR1 is ENHRY, CDR2 SYGVKD, per germline. CDR3 size: 11 residues. The CDR3 bases are TGTGCCATCAGCTCCTACAATGAGCAGTTCTTC. It codes for CAISSYNEQFF.

This chain connects TRBV18 to TRBJ1-1; D is unclear. Germline loops: CDR1 KGHSH, CDR2 LQKENI. The ends were cut back, 1 base at V and 1 base at J, with 10 bases in the middle. The CDR3 length is 15 residues. CDR3 protein: CASSPQNSPNTEAFF. In nucleotides, the CDR3 is TGTGCCAGCTCACCACAGAACAGCCCGAACACTGAAGCTTTCTTT.

This clonotype was counted many times. This chain uses TRBV5-6 with TRBJ2-1, with TRBD2 as a possible D gene (6 bases). Germline values: CDR1 SGHDT, CDR2 YYEEEE. CDR3 length equals 16 residues. The V and J ends lost 4 bases and 4 bases respectively, with 18 bases between them. In nucleotides, the CDR3 is TGTGCCAGCAGCCTGGCTGGAGGGCCGACGTACAATGAGCAGTTCTTC. Translating gives CASSLAGGPTYNEQFF.

In this sample, this clonotype turned up many times. The chain has TRBV7-2 and TRBJ1-4; D not certain. The CDR3 covers 15 residues. Deletions cut 1 base from V and 0 bases from J, with 6 bases between. The germline V gene has CDR1 SGHTA and CDR2 FQGNSA. CDR3 in DNA: TGTGCCAGCAGCTTAGTCCGCTCAACTAATGAAAAACTGTTTTTT. Translated, it gives CASSLVRSTNEKLFF.

There are many counts of this clonotype. CDR3 loop: CATWCPGALRTNEKLFF. The CDR3 DNA sequence: TGTGCCACCTGGTGTCCGGGTGCCCTGAGGACTAATGAAAAACTGTTTTTT. The chain is built from TRBV25-1 and TRBJ1-4; D unclear. Germline values: CDR1 MGHDK, CDR2 SYGVNS. The CDR3 sequence is 17 residues long. V was shortened by 10 bases and J by 2 bases, with 23 bases between the two germline ends.

This clonotype turned up a few times. The chain recombines TRBV11-2 with TRBJ2-7; 8 bases map to TRBD1. V gave up 0 bases and J gave up 3 bases; unmatched junction bases: 10. Germline V gene lookup returns CDR1 SGHAT and CDR2 FQNNGV. The CDR3 is made up of 17 amino acids. CDR3 loop: CASSLDRSGTGLYEQYF. The CDR3 DNA reads TGTGCCAGCAGCTTAGATCGTTCTGGGACAGGACTCTACGAGCAGTACTTC.

This clonotype appeared many times. The chain combines TRBV24-1 with TRBJ2-3; TRBD1 aligns across 8 bases. CDR1 and CDR2 from the germline V gene are KGHDR and SFDVKD. This CDR3 is built from 15 residues. V shed 3 bases, J shed 7 bases, and the junction held 8 bases outside the gene matches. The CDR3 coding sequence is TGTGCCACCAGTGATCCTGGACAGGGCGCAAATACGCAGTATTTT. It codes for CATSDPGQGANTQYF.

This clonotype was picked up a small number of times. CDR3 DNA: TGTGCCAGCAGCCAAGAGAGGCGGCAGTACTTC. Translating it yields CASSQERRQYF. The chain recombines TRBV3-1 with TRBJ2-7; no reliable D call. Germline lookup yields CDR1 LGHDT and CDR2 YNNKEL (reference sequence). Trimming stripped 0 bases from V and 9 bases from J, with 6 bases between. CDR3 length: 11 residues.

This chain connects TRBV3-1 to TRBJ2-3; 8 positions agree with TRBD2. Germline V lookup: CDR1 LGHDT, CDR2 YNNKEL (reference sequence). The CDR3 spans 15 residues. V shed 4 bases and J 6 bases; nucleotides not matched to a gene: 9. The CDR3 DNA reads as TGTGCCAGCAGCCCTAGACTAGCGTCACCCGATACGCAGTATTTT. Translation gives CASSPRLASPDTQYF.

The chain uses TRBV20-1 and TRBJ2-5; unclear D gene. The germline V gene encodes CDR1 DFQATT and CDR2 SNEGSKA (reference sequence). The CDR3 sequence is 11 residues long. V lost 4 bases and J lost 0, with 3 bases in between. In DNA, the CDR3 is TGCAGTGCTACCCACCAAGAGACCCAGTACTTC. It yields the protein CSATHQETQYF.

In this sample, this clonotype turned up many times. The chain recombines TRBV2 with TRBJ2-2; the D gene is possibly TRBD1 (6 bases). Trimming shortened V by 3 bases and J by 4 bases, and 9 bases separated the two germline ends. This CDR3 spans 14 amino acids. Germline V gene sequence: CDR1 SNHLY, CDR2 FYNNEI. The CDR3 nucleotides are TGTGCCAGCAGTGACAGGGGTTTCACCGGGGAGCTGTTTTTT. Its protein is CASSDRGFTGELFF.

The table lists this clonotype with many counts. The V gene is TRBV5-1, the J gene TRBJ2-3, with TRBD1 matching 8 bases. Germline V gene lookup returns CDR1 SGHRS and CDR2 YFSETQ. V lost 1 base, J lost 5 bases, and 6 bases stayed unmatched. There are 15 residues in the CDR3. CDR3 protein: CASSLPQGAGDTQYF. CDR3 in DNA: TGCGCCAGCAGCTTGCCCCAGGGGGCCGGAGATACGCAGTATTTT.

A few counts support this clonotype. The chain has TRBV2 and TRBJ1-6; D remains unclear. Trimming removed 3 bases at V and 7 bases at J, with 10 bases between. Germline V CDR1 and CDR2: SNHLY, FYNNEI. The CDR3 covers 14 residues. The DNA for the CDR3 is TGTGCCAGCAGTGAGGGCAGCTACAATTCACCCCTCCACTTT. It is translated as CASSEGSYNSPLHF.

This clonotype has ten or more counts. The V gene is TRBV5-6, the J gene TRBJ2-7; TRBD1 is a possible D gene (5 bases). Germline CDR1 and CDR2: SGHDT and YYEEEE. This CDR3 contains 15 residues. Deletions cut 1 base from V and 2 bases from J, with 13 bases between. CDR3 coding DNA: TGTGCCAGCAGCTTGCTGACAGATTTGACCTACGAGCAGTACTTC. This sequence encodes CASSLLTDLTYEQYF.

This clonotype was picked up a small number of times. The chain links TRBV5-6 to TRBJ1-6; D uncertain. Germline lookup yields CDR1 SGHDT and CDR2 YYEEEE. V lost 5 bases, J lost 7 bases, and 10 bases lay in between. The CDR3 covers 13 residues. The CDR3 DNA reads TGTGCCAGCAGGTTTCCGGGGAATTCACCCCTCCACTTT. Translated: CASRFPGNSPLHF. The variable domain in full, completed from reference TRBV5-6 and TRBJ1-6, reads DAGVTQSPTHLIKTRGQQVTLRCSPKSGHDTVSWYQQALGQGPQFIFQYYEEEERQRGNFPDRFSGHQFPNYSSELNVNALLLGDSALYLCASRFPGNSPLHFGNGTRLTVT.

This clonotype was observed many times. The chain joins TRBV7-8 to TRBJ2-1; TRBD2 agrees at 11 bases. The junction had 8 bases not matched to a gene; V was cut back by 1 base and J by 9 bases. This CDR3 region has 16 residues. Germline V gene sequence: CDR1 SGHVS, CDR2 FQNEAQ. The CDR3 DNA follows: TGTGCCAGCAGCTTAGTCACTAGCGGGAGTAAAGGTGAGCAGTTCTTC. Its translation is CASSLVTSGSKGEQFF.